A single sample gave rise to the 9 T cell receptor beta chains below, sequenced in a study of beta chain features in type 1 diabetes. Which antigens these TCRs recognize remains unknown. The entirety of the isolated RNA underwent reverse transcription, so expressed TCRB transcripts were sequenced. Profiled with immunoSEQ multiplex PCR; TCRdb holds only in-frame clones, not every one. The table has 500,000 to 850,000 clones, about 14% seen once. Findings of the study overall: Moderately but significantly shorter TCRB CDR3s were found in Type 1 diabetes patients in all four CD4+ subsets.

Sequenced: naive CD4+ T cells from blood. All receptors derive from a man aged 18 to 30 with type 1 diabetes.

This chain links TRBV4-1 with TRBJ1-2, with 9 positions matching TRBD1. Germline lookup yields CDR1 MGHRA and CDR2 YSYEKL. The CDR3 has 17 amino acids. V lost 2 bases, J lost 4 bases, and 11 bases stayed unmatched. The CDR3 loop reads CASSQFRTGEGGYGYTF. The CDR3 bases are TGCGCCAGCAGCCAATTTCGGACAGGGGAGGGAGGCTATGGCTACACCTTC.

CDR3 in DNA: TGCGCCAGCAGGGACAGTGTGTACACTGAAGCTTTCTTT. Translating it yields CASRDSVYTEAFF. The rearrangement links TRBV10-1 to TRBJ1-1, with a weak D call TRBD1 (6 bases). The CDR3 loop spans 13 amino acids. Germline V CDR1 and CDR2: WNHNN, SYGVQD (reference sequence). V lost 6 bases to trimming and J lost 3 bases, with 11 bases between them.

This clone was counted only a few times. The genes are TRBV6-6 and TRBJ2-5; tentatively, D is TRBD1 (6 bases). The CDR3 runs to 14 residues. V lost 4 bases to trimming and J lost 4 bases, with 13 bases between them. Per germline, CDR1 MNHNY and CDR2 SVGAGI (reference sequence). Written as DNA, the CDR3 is TGTGCCAGCAGTTTGGCAGGGGTCCCAGAGACCCAGTACTTC. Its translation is CASSLAGVPETQYF.

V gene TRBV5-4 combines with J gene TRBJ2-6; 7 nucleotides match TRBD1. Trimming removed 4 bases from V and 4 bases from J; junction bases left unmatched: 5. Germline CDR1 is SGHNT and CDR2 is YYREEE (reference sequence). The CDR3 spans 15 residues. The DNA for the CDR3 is TGTGCCAGCAGCCCGACAGGGCCCGGGGCCAACGTCCTGACTTTC. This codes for CASSPTGPGANVLTF.

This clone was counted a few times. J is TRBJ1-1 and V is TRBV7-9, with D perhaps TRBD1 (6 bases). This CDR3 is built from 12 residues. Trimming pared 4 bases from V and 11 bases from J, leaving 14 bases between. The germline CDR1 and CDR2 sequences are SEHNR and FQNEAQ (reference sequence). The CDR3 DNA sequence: TGTGCCAGCAGCTCTGACAGGCCGGGGGCTTTCTTT. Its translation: CASSSDRPGAFF.

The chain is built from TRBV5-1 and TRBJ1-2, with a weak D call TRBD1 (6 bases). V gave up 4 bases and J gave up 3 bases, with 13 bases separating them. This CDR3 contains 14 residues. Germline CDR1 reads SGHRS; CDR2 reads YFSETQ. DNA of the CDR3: TGCGCCAGCAGCCAGCCAGGACAGCACTATGGCTACACCTTC. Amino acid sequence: CASSQPGQHYGYTF.

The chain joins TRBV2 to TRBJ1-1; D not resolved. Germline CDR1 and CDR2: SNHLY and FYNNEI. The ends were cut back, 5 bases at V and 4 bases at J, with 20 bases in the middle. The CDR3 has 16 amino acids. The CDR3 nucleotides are TGTGCCAGCAGTAACGTAGACTCCCGACGAGGCACTGAAGCTTTCTTT. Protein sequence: CASSNVDSRRGTEAFF. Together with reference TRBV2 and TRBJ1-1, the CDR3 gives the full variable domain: EPEVTQTPSHQVTQMGQEVILRCVPISNHLYFYWYRQILGQKVEFLVSFYNNEISEKSEIFDDQFSVERPDGSNFTLKIRSTKLEDSAMYFCASSNVDSRRGTEAFFGQGTRLTVV.

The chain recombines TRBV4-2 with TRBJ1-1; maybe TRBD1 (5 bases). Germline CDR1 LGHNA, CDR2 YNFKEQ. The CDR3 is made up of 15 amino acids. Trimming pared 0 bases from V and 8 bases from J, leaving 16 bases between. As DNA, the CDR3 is TGTGCCAGCAGCCAAGACCTTGGTAGGGGCTACGAAGCTTTCTTT. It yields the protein CASSQDLGRGYEAFF.

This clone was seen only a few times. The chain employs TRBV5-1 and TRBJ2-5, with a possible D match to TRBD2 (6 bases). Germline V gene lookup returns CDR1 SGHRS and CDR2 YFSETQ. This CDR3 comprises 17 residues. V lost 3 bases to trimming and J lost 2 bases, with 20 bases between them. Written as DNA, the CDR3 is TGCGCCAGCAGCTCCACGGGGTCAGCGGGTCGACAAGAGACCCAGTACTTC. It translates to CASSSTGSAGRQETQYF.